The 9 T cell receptor beta chains reported below all come from one sample, sequenced in a study of T cell repertoires in cytomegalovirus infection. One entry per CDR3 protein results from TCRdb running MiXCR on the reads. The table shows hundreds of thousands of distinct CDR3 sequences, with 33% occurring only once. These receptors lack a known antigen. The sample here was cultured PBMCs, taken from culture after CMV antigen stimulation. Receptor source: a human donor in good health (CMV status not recorded). Some clones in this sample may be carry-over from other donors' samples.

In its sample, this clonotype was seen a few times. V and J are TRBV27 and TRBJ1-4; a possible D gene is TRBD1 (5 bases). The V gene lost 5 bases and the J gene lost 5 bases, with 12 bases spanning the gap. The CDR3 is made up of 14 amino acids. The V gene's germline CDR1 is MNHEY and CDR2 SMNVEV (reference sequence). CDR3 sequence: CASSLGDANEKLFF. DNA of the CDR3: TGTGCCAGCAGTCTCGGGGACGCGAATGAAAAACTGTTTTTT.

The V and J genes are TRBV7-2 and TRBJ2-3; 10 nucleotides line up with TRBD1. Looked up from germline, CDR1 is SGHTA and CDR2 is FQGNSA. V was pared by 3 bases and J by 4 bases, with 10 bases of the junction left unmatched. The CDR3 has 17 residues. CDR3 sequence: CASSFGTGQGDSDTQYF. For the CDR3, the DNA is TGTGCCAGCAGCTTCGGAACTGGACAGGGGGACTCAGATACGCAGTATTTT.

This chain joins TRBV12-3 or TRBV12-4 and TRBJ1-3, with 7 positions matching TRBD1. With 6 bases clipped from V and 2 bases from J, the junction kept 10 bases outside the gene matches. CDR3 size: 16 residues. The CDR3 DNA reads TGTGCCAGCAGGTCGACAGGGAAAACTGCTGGAAACACCATATATTTT. Amino acid sequence: CASRSTGKTAGNTIYF.

The V call is TRBV12-3 or TRBV12-4, the J call TRBJ2-3, with 14 bases that match TRBD2. The V gene end was trimmed by 6 bases and the J gene end by 5 bases; junction bases not matched to a gene: 19. The CDR3 extends over 20 amino acids. CDR3 nucleotide sequence: TGTGCCAGCAGCTCCTACGGACTAGCGGGGGGCGGGAGCAGGGTAGATACGCAGTATTTT. This encodes CASSSYGLAGGGSRVDTQYF.

V usage is TRBV18 and J usage is TRBJ1-3; tentative D call: TRBD1 (5 bases). The germline V gene has CDR1 KGHSH and CDR2 LQKENI. V was shortened by 1 base and J by 0 bases, with 22 bases between the two germline ends. The CDR3 covers 20 residues. The CDR3 nucleotides read TGTGCCAGCTCACCACGAGTTCGTTCTGACAGTTCCTCCTCTGGAAACACCATATATTTT. This codes for CASSPRVRSDSSSSGNTIYF.

This clonotype occurred a few times. V is TRBV6-1 and J is TRBJ2-7, with D possibly matching TRBD1 (5 bases). The CDR3 runs 15 residues. The germline V gene encodes CDR1 MNHNS and CDR2 SASEGT. Deletions cut 2 bases from V and 0 bases from J, with 11 bases between. This CDR3 is CASSESGISSYEQYF. CDR3 DNA sequence: TGTGCCAGCAGTGAATCAGGGATTAGCTCCTACGAGCAGTACTTC.

As to this clonotype: Germline and junction disagree at one end, which may indicate a read error. The chain uses TRBV24-1 and TRBJ2-1, with 7 bases lining up with TRBD1. Germline CDR1 is KGHDR and CDR2 is SFDVKD. The CDR3 is 14 residues long. CDR3 sequence (DNA): TGTGCCACCGCCTCGGCAGGGGGATCGGATGAGCATTTCTTC. Its translation: CATASAGGSDEHFF.

The rearrangement joins TRBV24-1 to TRBJ2-5; TRBD2 matches 7 bases. V shed 2 bases and J 3 bases; nucleotides not matched to a gene: 5. Germline CDR1 KGHDR, CDR2 SFDVKD. There are 15 residues in the CDR3. The CDR3 bases are TGTGCCACCAGTGATTCGAAGGGAGGGGAAGAGACCCAGTACTTC. Translated: CATSDSKGGEETQYF.

This rearrangement joins TRBV19 to TRBJ2-3, with TRBD1 as a possible D gene (6 bases). CDR3 size: 13 residues. Trimming removed 7 bases at V and 6 bases at J, with 14 bases between. The V gene's germline CDR1 is LNHDA and CDR2 SQIVND (reference sequence). The CDR3 region has the DNA TGTGCCAGTATGGTTAGGGGGAAGGATACGCAGTATTTT. This translates into CASMVRGKDTQYF.